The rows below give T cell receptor beta chains drawn from one sample of a study of glioma-infiltrating T cells. TCRdb recomputed calls from the multiplex PCR reads with MiXCR, one row per CDR3 protein. The sample lists around 390,000 distinct CDR3 sequences; roughly two fifths were seen once. The sample comprised glioma tissue, nonneoplastic brain tissue, or PBMCs (not recorded which). The receptors stem from a human donor with low-grade glioma or glioblastoma, undergoing nonglioma brain surgery, or in good health (not recorded which). The CDR3 runs from the conserved cysteine through the conserved F or W. The D gene is left open where the match is weak. For some rows the clone size is stated as once, few or many, or as a class when expanded; others skip it.

j_call clone_size d_call cdr3_length v_call cdr3_nt cdr3_aa
TRBJ2-3 . . 15 TRBV27 TGTGCCACCTCCCTTGTGGGAGGGGGCACAGATAAGCAGTATTTT CATSLVGGGTDKQYF
TRBJ2-7 many . 16 TRBV27 TGTGCCAGCAGTTTATCCAGCAGGGGACTATTTTACGAGCAGTACTTC CASSLSSRGLFYEQYF
TRBJ2-3 many . 11 TRBV7-2 TGTGCCAGCAGCTTTCTAGGAACTCAGTATTTT CASSFLGTQYF
TRBJ2-7 few . 15 TRBV20-1 TGCAGTGCTAGCCCTGGAGGAAGGCAAACCTACGAGCAGTACTTC CSASPGGRQTYEQYF
TRBJ2-2 few TRBD2 18 TRBV28 TGTGCCAGCAGTTCCCTGACTAGCGGGAGTTTGGGCACCGGGGAGCTGTTTTTT CASSSLTSGSLGTGELFF
TRBJ2-7 few . 14 TRBV12-3/TRBV12-4 TGTGCCAGCAGTTTGAACGGTGGGATTTACGAGCAGTACTTC CASSLNGGIYEQYF
TRBJ2-5 few TRBD2 17 TRBV28 TGTGCCAGCAGTTTCAATCCCCAGCGGGAGGGCCAAGAGACCCAGTACTTC CASSFNPQREGQETQYF
TRBJ2-1 . . 12 TRBV28 TGTGCCAGCAGTTTCGTGTTGTATAAGCAGTTCTTC CASSFVLYKQFF
TRBJ1-2 few . 14 TRBV2 TGTGCCAGCAGTCGGGGGGGAGTTCTCTATGGCTACACCTTC CASSRGGVLYGYTF
TRBJ2-7 . . 14 TRBV15 TGTGCCACCAGCAGAGACCCCAGGGTAAGGGGGCAGTACTTC CATSRDPRVRGQYF
TRBJ2-7 few TRBD2 15 TRBV5-4 TGTGCCAGCAGCTTGGGGCTAGCGGAGATCTACGAGCAGTACTTC CASSLGLAEIYEQYF
TRBJ2-3 . . 16 TRBV2 TGTGCCAGCCCACGGCTAGTCGGAGGAGCCGGGGATACGCAGTATTTT CASPRLVGGAGDTQYF
TRBJ2-3 . TRBD1 13 TRBV7-2 TGTGCCAGCAGCTCAAGGGGGCAAGATACGCAGTATTTT CASSSRGQDTQYF
TRBJ2-1 . . 15 TRBV4-3 TGCGCCAGCAGCCAAGGTTACCACAGCTCCAATGAGCAGTTCTTC CASSQGYHSSNEQFF
TRBJ2-5 . . 13 TRBV19 TGTGCCAGTAGCTGGAGGCTAATAGAGACCCAGTACTTC CASSWRLIETQYF
TRBJ2-3 . . 15 TRBV5-5 TGTGCCAGCAGCTTGTCGCAGAGGAGCACAGATACGCAGTATTTT CASSLSQRSTDTQYF
TRBJ2-1 . . 14 TRBV24-1 TGTGCCACCTCAACCTATAGCGGCACAATCGAGCAGTTCTTC CATSTYSGTIEQFF
TRBJ1-1 . . 13 TRBV5-8 TGTGCCAGCAGCTTGGGACAGCAGAGGGAAGCTTTCTTT CASSLGQQREAFF
TRBJ1-1 . . 15 TRBV19 TGTGCCAGTAGTCCTGGGCCAGGGTCGAACACTGAAGCTTTCTTT CASSPGPGSNTEAFF
TRBJ1-6 few . 13 TRBV7-2 TGTGCCAGCAGCTTCGGGGTTGGGTCACCCCTCCACTTT CASSFGVGSPLHF
TRBJ2-7 few TRBD2 16 TRBV6-1 TGTGCCAGCAATCGACTAGCGGGAGAGTTGTCCTACGAGCAGTACTTC CASNRLAGELSYEQYF
TRBJ2-7 . . 15 TRBV4-3 TGCGCCAGCAGCCCTACTCCGACTAGCTCCTACGAGCAGTACTTC CASSPTPTSSYEQYF
TRBJ2-3 few . 12 TRBV15 TGTGCCACCAGCAGAGGTCCAGATACGCAGTATTTT CATSRGPDTQYF
TRBJ2-1 few TRBD1 15 TRBV28 TGTGCCAGCAGCTCTCCGGGACAGGGGAACAATGAGCAGTTCTTC CASSSPGQGNNEQFF
TRBJ1-1 few . 15 TRBV7-2 TGTGCCAGCAGCTCCGACGGGTGGATGAACACTGAAGCTTTCTTT CASSSDGWMNTEAFF
TRBJ2-3 many TRBD1 12 TRBV6-1 TGTGCCATTCGACAGGGTACAGATACGCAGTATTTT CAIRQGTDTQYF
TRBJ2-5 . . 13 TRBV28 TGTGCCAGCAGTTGGGCCCTCCAAGAGACCCAGTACTTC CASSWALQETQYF
TRBJ2-3 . . 14 TRBV20-1 TGCAGTGCTAGAGATAGACGGCTCCCGGATACGCAGTATTTT CSARDRRLPDTQYF
TRBJ2-3 once . 14 TRBV27 TGTGCCAGCAGTTATAAGGGGGAATCAGATACGCAGTATTTT CASSYKGESDTQYF
TRBJ2-1 many TRBD2 14 TRBV15 TGTGCCACCAGCAGAGAGACTAGCGGGGGTTCGCAGTTCTTC CATSRETSGGSQFF
TRBJ1-2 few . 14 TRBV15 TGTGCCACCAGCAGAGACAGGACGTCTTATGGCTACACCTTC CATSRDRTSYGYTF
TRBJ1-1 many . 14 TRBV7-6 TGTGCCAGCAGCATACCTTACGGTAACACTGAAGCTTTCTTT CASSIPYGNTEAFF
TRBJ2-7 . . 14 TRBV28 TGTGCCAGCAGTTTTTCAGGGTCCGGGTACGAGCAGTACTTC CASSFSGSGYEQYF
TRBJ2-5 few . 15 TRBV28 TGTGCCAGCAGCCTAAGACAGATGTACCAAGAGACCCAGTACTTC CASSLRQMYQETQYF
TRBJ2-1 . . 15 TRBV12-3/TRBV12-4 TGTGCCAGCCATCCTGGAGGGAAAGGCCACAATGAGCAGTTCTTC CASHPGGKGHNEQFF
TRBJ2-5 once . 14 TRBV6-5 TGTGCCAGCCTCTCGACGGCAGCCCAAGAGACCCAGTACTTC CASLSTAAQETQYF
TRBJ1-5 few . 16 TRBV2 TGTGCCAGCAGTGAGGTAGTGGGAGAGGTAAATCAGCCCCAGCATTTT CASSEVVGEVNQPQHF
TRBJ2-7 few TRBD2 14 TRBV20-1 TGCAGTGCTCGGACTAGCGGTAACTCCTACGAGCAGTACTTC CSARTSGNSYEQYF
TRBJ2-1 few . 13 TRBV29-1 TGCAGCGTTGAGTGGGGAGGATCCGATGAGCAGTTCTTC CSVEWGGSDEQFF
TRBJ2-5 . . 14 TRBV6-1 TGTGCCAGCAGTAAGGGGGGAGCGGGAGAGACCCAGTACTTC CASSKGGAGETQYF
TRBJ2-1 many TRBD2 17 TRBV6-2/TRBV6-3 TGTGCCAGCAGTTACGTGCTAGCGGGAGGGGCCTACAATGAGCAGTTCTTC CASSYVLAGGAYNEQFF
TRBJ2-1 . . 16 TRBV7-9 TGTGCCAGCAGCTTAGCCAGGGGCCTGACGTCCAATGAGCAGTTCTTC CASSLARGLTSNEQFF
TRBJ2-2 few . 11 TRBV29-1 TGCAGCGTTGTCTGGGCCGGGGAGCTGTTTTTT CSVVWAGELFF
TRBJ2-1 . . 16 TRBV6-6 TGTGCCAGCAGTTACGGTCTAGGGCCCGTATACAATGAGCAGTTCTTC CASSYGLGPVYNEQFF
TRBJ2-7 few . 15 TRBV19 TGTGCCAGTAGTCCCCGGGTCCTTCCCTACAATGAGCAGTACTTC CASSPRVLPYNEQYF
TRBJ2-7 . . 13 TRBV19 TGTGCCAGTAGTATAACAGGGATGGGCGAGCAGTACTTC CASSITGMGEQYF
TRBJ2-1 many TRBD2 19 TRBV15 TGTGCCACCAGCGGACTGGGAGCGGGAGGCCCCTTTAACTACAATGAGCAGTTCTTC CATSGLGAGGPFNYNEQFF
TRBJ2-1 few . 14 TRBV4-3 TGCGCCAGCAGCCAAACACCCACAAACAATGAGCAGTTCTTC CASSQTPTNNEQFF
TRBJ2-7 few TRBD1 13 TRBV7-8 TGTGCCAGCAGCTCAGACAGGGGAATCGAGCAGTACTTC CASSSDRGIEQYF
TRBJ1-6 many . 14 TRBV20-1 TGCAGTGCTAGACGCGGGACAACGAATTCACCCCTCCACTTT CSARRGTTNSPLHF
TRBJ2-1 few TRBD2 13 TRBV20-1 TGCAGCGGTACCGGGACTAGCGTCAATGAGCAGTTCTTC CSGTGTSVNEQFF
TRBJ1-2 . . 16 TRBV4-1 TGCGCCAGCAGCCAAGAGTTCCAGGCAGATAACTATGGCTACACCTTC CASSQEFQADNYGYTF
TRBJ2-7 . TRBD2 15 TRBV7-9 TGTGCCAGCAGCTCCCGGGGGGGCATTTTCTACGAGCAGTACTTC CASSSRGGIFYEQYF
TRBJ1-6 . . 15 TRBV25-1 TGTGCCAGCAGTGAGGGAACAGGGTATAATTCACCCCTCCACTTT CASSEGTGYNSPLHF
TRBJ2-3 few . 13 TRBV6-1 TGTGCCAGCAACCGACTTTTCACAGATACGCAGTATTTT CASNRLFTDTQYF
TRBJ2-3 many TRBD2 15 TRBV28 TGTGCCAGCACTCCTAGCGGGAGTAGCACAGATACGCAGTATTTT CASTPSGSSTDTQYF
TRBJ2-5 few . 15 TRBV20-1 TGCAGTGCTAGGGACCCCTTGGATCCCCAAGAGACCCAGTACTTC CSARDPLDPQETQYF